Sequencing of this T cell receptor (beta chain) was carried out in a study of PD-L1 blockade in urothelial cancer. General study results and limits: Below-median pretreatment blood TCR clonality predicted better survival.

CDR3 size: 15 residues. CDR1 is SGHAT, CDR2 FQNNGV, per germline. Trimming removed 3 bases from V and 6 bases from J; junction bases left unmatched: 4. Patients yielded 1 to 8 samples each, pretreatment and on-treatment. Synthetic TCR analog templates were spiked into each PCR. Assay used: immunoSEQ multiplex PCR; TCRdb lists only in-frame clones, some missing. The data contain some 76,000 clones, less than 90% of them singletons. Comments on this clone: Its antigen remains unidentified.

This sequence originates from a man aged 60 to 69 with urothelial cancer. The material sequenced was PBMCs, taken around atezolizumab (anti-PD-L1) treatment. The chain uses TRBV11-2 and TRBJ2-1; 11 bases line up with TRBD2. CDR3 in amino acids: CASSFPSGRTNEQFF. The CDR3 DNA is TGTGCCAGCAGCTTCCCTAGCGGGAGGACCAATGAGCAGTTCTTC.